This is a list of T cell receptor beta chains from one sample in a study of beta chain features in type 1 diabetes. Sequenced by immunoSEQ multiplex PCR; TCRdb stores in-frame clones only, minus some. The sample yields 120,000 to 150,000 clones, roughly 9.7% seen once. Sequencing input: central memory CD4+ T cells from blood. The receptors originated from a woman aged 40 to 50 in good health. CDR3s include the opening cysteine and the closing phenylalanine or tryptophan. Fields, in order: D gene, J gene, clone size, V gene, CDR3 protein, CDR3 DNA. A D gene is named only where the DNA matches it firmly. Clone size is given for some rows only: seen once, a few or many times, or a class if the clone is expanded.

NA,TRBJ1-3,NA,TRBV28,CASNQGTGNTIYF,TGTGCCAGCAATCAGGGAACTGGAAACACCATATATTTT
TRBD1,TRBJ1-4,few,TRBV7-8,CASSPTGATNEKLFF,TGTGCCAGCAGCCCGACAGGGGCAACTAATGAAAAACTGTTTTTT
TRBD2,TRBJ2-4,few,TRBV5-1,CASSLGLAKNIQYF,TGCGCCAGCAGCTTAGGACTAGCGAAGAACATTCAGTACTTC
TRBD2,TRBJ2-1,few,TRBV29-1,CSVEGRLWETSAHEQFF,TGCAGCGTTGAAGGTCGGTTATGGGAGACTAGCGCTCATGAGCAGTTCTTC
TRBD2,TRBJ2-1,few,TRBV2,CASRLAGGKVSEQFF,TGTGCCAGCAGACTAGCGGGGGGTAAGGTATCCGAGCAGTTCTTC
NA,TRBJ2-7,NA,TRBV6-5,CASSERGYF,TGTGCCAGCAGTGAACGGGGGTACTTC
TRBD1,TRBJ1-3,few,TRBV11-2,CASRSDREAGNTIYF,TGTGCCAGCAGATCGGACAGGGAAGCTGGAAACACCATATATTTT
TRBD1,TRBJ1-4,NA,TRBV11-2,CASSAGTGPKLATNEKLFF,TGTGCCAGCAGCGCCGGGACAGGACCAAAACTTGCAACTAATGAAAAACTGTTTTTT
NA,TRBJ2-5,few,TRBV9,CASSTGQRREETQYF,TGTGCCAGCAGCACCGGACAGCGAAGAGAAGAGACCCAGTACTTC
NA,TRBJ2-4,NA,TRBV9,CASSGAGTKNIQYF,TGTGCCAGCAGCGGGGCAGGGACCAAAAACATTCAGTACTTC
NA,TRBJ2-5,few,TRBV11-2,CASSTQGGAGETQYF,TGTGCCAGCAGCACGCAGGGGGGCGCCGGGGAGACCCAGTACTTC
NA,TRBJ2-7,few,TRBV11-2,CASSLDVEQYF,TGTGCCAGCAGCCTAGACGTTGAGCAGTACTTC
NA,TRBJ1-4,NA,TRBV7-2,CASGGGQFNEKLFF,TGTGCCAGCGGTGGTGGGCAGTTTAATGAAAAACTGTTTTTT
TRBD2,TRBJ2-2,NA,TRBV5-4,CASTPGRGAYTGELFF,TGTGCCAGCACCCCAGGGCGGGGGGCCTACACCGGGGAGCTGTTTTTT
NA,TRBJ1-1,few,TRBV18,CASSPETGITEAFF,TGTGCCAGCTCACCCGAGACAGGAATCACTGAAGCTTTCTTT
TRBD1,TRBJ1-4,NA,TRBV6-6,CASMPGQGPRGEKLFF,TGTGCCAGCATGCCGGGACAGGGGCCTCGTGGGGAAAAACTGTTTTTT
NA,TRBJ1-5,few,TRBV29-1,CSVVVTAGNQPQHF,TGCAGCGTTGTAGTAACAGCTGGCAATCAGCCCCAGCATTTT
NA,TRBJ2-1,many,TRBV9,CASSSWTEESEQFF,TGTGCCAGCAGCTCATGGACGGAGGAAAGCGAGCAGTTCTTC
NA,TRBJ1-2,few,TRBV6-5,CASSRGVLERGYTF,TGTGCCAGCAGTCGGGGGGTCCTTGAGCGCGGCTACACCTTC
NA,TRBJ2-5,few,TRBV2,CASGLAPETQYF,TGTGCCAGCGGTTTGGCTCCGGAGACCCAGTACTTC
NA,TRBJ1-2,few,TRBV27,CASSYQAGSYGYTF,TGTGCCAGCAGCTACCAAGCGGGGTCCTATGGCTACACCTTC
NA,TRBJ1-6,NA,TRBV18,CASSTNTPEGGSPLHF,TGTGCCAGCTCAACAAACACCCCCGAGGGAGGTTCACCCCTCCACTTT
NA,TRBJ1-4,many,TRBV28,CASKAWSEKLFF,TGTGCCAGCAAGGCGTGGAGTGAAAAACTGTTTTTT
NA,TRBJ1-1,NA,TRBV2,CASSAQSISGTEAFF,TGTGCCAGCAGTGCCCAGTCCATATCAGGCACTGAAGCTTTCTTT
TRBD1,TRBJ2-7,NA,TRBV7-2,CASSSPGQAHEQYF,TGTGCCAGCAGTTCACCGGGACAGGCTCACGAGCAGTACTTC
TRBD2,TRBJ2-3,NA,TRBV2,CASSVLAGTTDTQYF,TGTGCCAGCAGTGTTCTAGCGGGGACCACAGATACGCAGTATTTT
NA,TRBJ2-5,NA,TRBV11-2,CASSLLGPGETQYF,TGTGCCAGCAGCTTACTCGGCCCGGGAGAGACCCAGTACTTC
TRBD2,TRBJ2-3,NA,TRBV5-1,CASSLDGGDTQYF,TGCGCCAGCAGCTTGGACGGGGGGGATACGCAGTATTTT
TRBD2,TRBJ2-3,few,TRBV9,CASSVVRGGAGTDTQYF,TGTGCCAGCAGCGTAGTACGGGGGGGGGCTGGGACAGATACGCAGTATTTT
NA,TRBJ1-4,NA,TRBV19,CASAVGQGGEKLFF,TGTGCCAGCGCCGTGGGGCAGGGAGGTGAAAAACTGTTTTTT
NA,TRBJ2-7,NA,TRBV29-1,CSVVLRTVHSYEQYF,TGCAGCGTTGTTCTCAGGACAGTCCATTCCTACGAGCAGTACTTC
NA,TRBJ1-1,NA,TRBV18,CASSPLVVGGTEAFF,TGTGCCAGCTCACCACTGGTTGTCGGAGGGACTGAAGCTTTCTTT
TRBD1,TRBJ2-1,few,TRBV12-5,CASGLGDSSEQFF,TGTGCTAGTGGTTTGGGGGACAGCTCTGAGCAGTTCTTC
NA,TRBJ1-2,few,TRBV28,CASTTYNYGYTF,TGTGCCAGCACCACATATAACTATGGCTACACCTTC
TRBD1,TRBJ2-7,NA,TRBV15,CATRRGTAPYEQYF,TGTGCCACCCGCAGGGGGACAGCTCCCTACGAGCAGTACTTC
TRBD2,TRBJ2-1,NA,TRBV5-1,CASSSGTSGGRNEQFF,TGCGCCAGCAGCTCTGGGACTAGCGGGGGGAGGAATGAGCAGTTCTTC
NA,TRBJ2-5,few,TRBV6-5,CASSLDRLTQYF,TGTGCCAGCAGTTTAGACAGGTTGACCCAGTACTTC
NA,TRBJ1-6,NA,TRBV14,CASSQDFGESSSPLHF,TGTGCCAGCAGCCAAGACTTCGGGGAGAGTAGTTCACCCCTCCACTTT
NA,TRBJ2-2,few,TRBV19,CASREQGKGGELFF,TGTGCCAGTAGGGAACAGGGAAAGGGTGGGGAGCTGTTTTTT
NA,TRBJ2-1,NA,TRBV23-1,CASSQFPCSSYNEQFF,TGCGCCAGCAGTCAATTTCCGTGCAGCTCCTACAATGAGCAGTTCTTC
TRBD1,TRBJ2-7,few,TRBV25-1,CASSGPGQGAIEQYF,TGTGCCAGCAGTGGACCGGGACAGGGGGCGATCGAGCAGTACTTC
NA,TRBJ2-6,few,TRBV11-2,CASSRGISGANVLTF,TGTGCCAGCAGCCGAGGAATCTCTGGGGCCAACGTCCTGACTTTC
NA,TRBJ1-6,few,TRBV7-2,CASPPRGKESPLHF,TGTGCCAGCCCCCCGCGAGGGAAGGAATCACCCCTCCACTTT
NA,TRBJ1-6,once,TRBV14,CASSQEFLSNSPLHF,TGTGCCAGCAGCCAAGAATTCCTATCCAATTCACCCCTCCACTTT
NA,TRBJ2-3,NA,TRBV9,CASSASPGGTDTQYF,TGTGCCAGCAGCGCCTCCCCCGGGGGCACAGATACGCAGTATTTT
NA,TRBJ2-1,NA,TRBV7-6,CASSPAGGNLRNEQFF,TGTGCCAGCAGCCCGGCTGGCGGAAACCTTCGGAATGAGCAGTTCTTC
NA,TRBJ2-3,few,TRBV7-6,CASQLTPVGWDTQYF,TGTGCCAGCCAATTAACGCCCGTCGGGTGGGATACGCAGTATTTT
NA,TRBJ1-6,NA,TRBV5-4,CASSLAPGDSPLHF,TGTGCCAGCAGCTTGGCGCCAGGCGATTCACCCCTCCACTTT
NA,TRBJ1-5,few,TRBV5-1,CASSLAGRGGQPQHF,TGCGCCAGCAGCTTGGCCGGGAGGGGCGGGCAGCCCCAGCATTTT
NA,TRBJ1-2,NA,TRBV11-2,CASSLDNSGGGYTF,TGTGCCAGCAGCTTGGATAACAGCGGGGGCGGCTACACCTTC